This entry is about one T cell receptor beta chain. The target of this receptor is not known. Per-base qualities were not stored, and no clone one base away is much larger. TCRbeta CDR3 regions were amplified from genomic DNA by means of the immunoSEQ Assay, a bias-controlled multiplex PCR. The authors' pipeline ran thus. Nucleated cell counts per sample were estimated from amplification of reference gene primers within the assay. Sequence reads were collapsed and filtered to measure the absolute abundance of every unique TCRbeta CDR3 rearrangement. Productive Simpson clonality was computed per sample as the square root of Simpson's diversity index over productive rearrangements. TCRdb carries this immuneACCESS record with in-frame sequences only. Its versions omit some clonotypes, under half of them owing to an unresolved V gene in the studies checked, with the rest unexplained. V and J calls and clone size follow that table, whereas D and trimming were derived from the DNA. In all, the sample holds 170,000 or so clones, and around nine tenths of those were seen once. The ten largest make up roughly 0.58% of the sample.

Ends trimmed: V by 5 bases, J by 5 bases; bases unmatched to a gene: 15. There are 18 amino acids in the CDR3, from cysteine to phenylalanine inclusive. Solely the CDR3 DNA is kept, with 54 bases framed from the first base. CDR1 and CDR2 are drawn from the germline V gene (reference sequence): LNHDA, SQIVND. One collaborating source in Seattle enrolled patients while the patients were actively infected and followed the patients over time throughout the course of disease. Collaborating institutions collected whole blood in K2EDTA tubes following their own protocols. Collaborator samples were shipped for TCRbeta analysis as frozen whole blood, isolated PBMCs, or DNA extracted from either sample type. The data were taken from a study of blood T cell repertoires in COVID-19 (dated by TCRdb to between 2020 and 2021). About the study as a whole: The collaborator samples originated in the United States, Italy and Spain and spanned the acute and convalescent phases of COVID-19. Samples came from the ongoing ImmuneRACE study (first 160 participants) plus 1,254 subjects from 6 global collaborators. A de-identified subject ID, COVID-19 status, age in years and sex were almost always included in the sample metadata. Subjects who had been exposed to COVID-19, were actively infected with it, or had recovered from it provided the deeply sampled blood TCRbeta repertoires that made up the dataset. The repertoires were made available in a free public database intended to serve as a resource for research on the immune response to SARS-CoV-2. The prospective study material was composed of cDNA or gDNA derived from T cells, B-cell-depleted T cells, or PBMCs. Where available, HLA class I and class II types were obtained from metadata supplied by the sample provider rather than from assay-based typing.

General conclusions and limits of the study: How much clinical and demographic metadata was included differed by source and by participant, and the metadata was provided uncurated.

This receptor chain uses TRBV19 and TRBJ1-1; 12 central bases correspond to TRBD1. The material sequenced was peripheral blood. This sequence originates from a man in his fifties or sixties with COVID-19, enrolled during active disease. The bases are TGTGCCAGTAGTTCAACTTTCCCGGGACAGGGGGCGCGGACTGAAGCTTTCTTT. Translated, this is CASSSTFPGQGARTEAFF.